The TCR beta chain described here comes from a study of cytomegalovirus exposure and HLA in healthy donors. The overall study: Out of about 190 million T cells, an earlier analysis found over 100 million unique TCR beta sequences in total.

The CDR3 has 16 amino acids. CDR1 and CDR2 (germline): LNHDA, SQIVND (reference sequence). V shed 1 base and J 2 bases; nucleotides not matched to a gene: 6. Researchers ran the PCR with 60 Vbeta and 13 Jbeta primers. The data were produced by immunoSEQ multiplex PCR, yet TCRdb's version contains in-frame clones alone and is incomplete. Here the sample spans about 190,000 clones, 84% being singletons. Specimen: PBMCs. This chain joins TRBV19 and TRBJ1-2; 8 bases agree with TRBD1. The receptor was derived from a boy aged 5-17 years in good health and CMV-seronegative. CDR3 region: CASSIAAGTGNYGYTF. DNA for the CDR3: TGTGCCAGTAGTATAGCAGCCGGGACAGGAAACTATGGCTACACCTTC. Full variable domain (rest looked up from reference TRBV19 and TRBJ1-2): DGGITQSPKYLFRKEGQNVTLSCEQNLNHDAMYWYRQDPGQGLRLIYYSQIVNDFQKGDIAEGYSVSREKKESFPLTVTSAQKNPTAFYLCASSIAAGTGNYGYTFGSGTRLTVV.